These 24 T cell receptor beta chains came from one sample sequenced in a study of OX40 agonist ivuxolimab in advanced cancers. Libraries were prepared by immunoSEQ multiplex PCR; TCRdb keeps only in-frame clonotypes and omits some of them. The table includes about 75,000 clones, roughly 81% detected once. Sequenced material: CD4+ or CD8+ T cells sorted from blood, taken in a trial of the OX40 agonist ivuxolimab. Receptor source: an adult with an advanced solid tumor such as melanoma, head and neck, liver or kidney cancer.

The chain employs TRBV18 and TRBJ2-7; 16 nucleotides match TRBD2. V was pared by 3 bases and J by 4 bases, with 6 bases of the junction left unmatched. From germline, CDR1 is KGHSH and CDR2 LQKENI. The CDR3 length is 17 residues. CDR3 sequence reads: CASSPKGLAGGPYEQYF. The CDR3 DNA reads TGTGCCAGCTCACCTAAGGGACTAGCGGGAGGGCCGTACGAGCAGTACTTC.

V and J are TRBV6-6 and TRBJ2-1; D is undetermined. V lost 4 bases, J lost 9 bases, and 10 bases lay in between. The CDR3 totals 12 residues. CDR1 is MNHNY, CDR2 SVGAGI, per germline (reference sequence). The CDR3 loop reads CASSSYSVEQFF. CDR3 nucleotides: TGTGCCAGCAGTTCCTACTCGGTTGAGCAGTTCTTC.

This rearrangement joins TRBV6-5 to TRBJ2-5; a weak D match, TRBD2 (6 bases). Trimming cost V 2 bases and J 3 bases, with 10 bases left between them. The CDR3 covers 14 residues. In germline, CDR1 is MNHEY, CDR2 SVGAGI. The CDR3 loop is CASSYGGAEETQYF. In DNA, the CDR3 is TGTGCCAGCAGTTACGGAGGGGCGGAAGAGACCCAGTACTTC.

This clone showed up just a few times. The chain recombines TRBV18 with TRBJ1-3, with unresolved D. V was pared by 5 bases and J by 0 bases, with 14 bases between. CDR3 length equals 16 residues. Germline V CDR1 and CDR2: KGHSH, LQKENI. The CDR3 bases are TGTGCCAGCTCATCCCAGACGGTGAGCTCTGGAAACACCATATATTTT. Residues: CASSSQTVSSGNTIYF.

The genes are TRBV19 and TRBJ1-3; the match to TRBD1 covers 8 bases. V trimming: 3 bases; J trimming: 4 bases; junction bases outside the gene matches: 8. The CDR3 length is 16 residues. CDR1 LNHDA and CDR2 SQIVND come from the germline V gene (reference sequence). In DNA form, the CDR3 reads TGTGCCAGTAGTATGAGCCCAGGGGGCGCCGGAAACACCATATATTTT. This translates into CASSMSPGGAGNTIYF.

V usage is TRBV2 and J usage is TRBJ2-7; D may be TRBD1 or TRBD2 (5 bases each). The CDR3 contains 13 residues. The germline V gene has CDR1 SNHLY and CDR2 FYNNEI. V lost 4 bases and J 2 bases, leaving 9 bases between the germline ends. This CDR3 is CASSGDHTYEQYF. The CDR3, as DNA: TGTGCCAGCAGTGGGGACCATACCTACGAGCAGTACTTC.

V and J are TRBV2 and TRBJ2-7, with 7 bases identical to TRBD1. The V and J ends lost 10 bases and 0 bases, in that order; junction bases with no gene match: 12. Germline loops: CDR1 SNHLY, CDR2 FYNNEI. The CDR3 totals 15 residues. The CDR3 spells CATSVTGFYSYEQYF. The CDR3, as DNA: TGTGCCACCTCCGTGACAGGGTTTTACTCCTACGAGCAGTACTTC.

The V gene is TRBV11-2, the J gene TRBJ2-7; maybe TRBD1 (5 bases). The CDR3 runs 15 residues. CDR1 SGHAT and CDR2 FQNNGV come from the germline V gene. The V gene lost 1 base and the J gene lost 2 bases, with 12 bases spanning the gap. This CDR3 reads CASSLVAGQPYEQYF. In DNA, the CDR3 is TGTGCCAGCAGCTTAGTGGCAGGGCAACCCTACGAGCAGTACTTC.

The CDR3 loop reads CASSIYQTPVQPQHF. As DNA, the CDR3 is TGTGCCAGTAGTATTTACCAAACCCCGGTCCAGCCCCAGCATTTT. The chain employs TRBV19 and TRBJ1-5; D call uncertain. Per the germline V gene, CDR1 is LNHDA and CDR2 is SQIVND (reference sequence). The CDR3 covers 15 residues. V was clipped by 3 bases and J by 7 bases, with 16 bases between them.

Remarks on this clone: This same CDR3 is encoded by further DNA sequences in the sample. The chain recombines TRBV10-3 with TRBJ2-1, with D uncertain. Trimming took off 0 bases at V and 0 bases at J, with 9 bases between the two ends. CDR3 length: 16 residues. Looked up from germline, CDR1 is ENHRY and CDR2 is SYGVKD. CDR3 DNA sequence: TGTGCCATCAGTGAGTCGGGTCGGAGCTCCTACAATGAGCAGTTCTTC. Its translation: CAISESGRSSYNEQFF.

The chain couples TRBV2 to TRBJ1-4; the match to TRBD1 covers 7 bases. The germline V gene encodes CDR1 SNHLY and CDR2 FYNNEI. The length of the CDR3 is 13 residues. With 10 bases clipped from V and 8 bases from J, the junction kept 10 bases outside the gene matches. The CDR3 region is CATRQGLGEKLFF. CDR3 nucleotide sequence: TGTGCCACGCGACAGGGCTTAGGGGAAAAACTGTTTTTT.

The CDR3 sequence is CATSRGYRADGNTIYF. Written as DNA, the CDR3 is TGTGCCACCAGCAGAGGGTACAGGGCGGATGGAAACACCATATATTTT. The rearrangement joins TRBV15 to TRBJ1-3; possibly TRBD1 for D (6 bases). V lost 1 base and J 3 bases, leaving 13 bases between the germline ends. Germline V gives CDR1 LNHNV, CDR2 YYDKDF (reference sequence). There are 16 residues in the CDR3.

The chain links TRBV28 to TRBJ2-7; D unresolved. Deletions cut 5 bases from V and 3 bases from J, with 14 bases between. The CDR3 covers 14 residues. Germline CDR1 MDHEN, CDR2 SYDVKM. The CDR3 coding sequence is TGTGCCAGCAGTACGCGGCGCAAACACTACGAGCAGTACTTC. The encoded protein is CASSTRRKHYEQYF.

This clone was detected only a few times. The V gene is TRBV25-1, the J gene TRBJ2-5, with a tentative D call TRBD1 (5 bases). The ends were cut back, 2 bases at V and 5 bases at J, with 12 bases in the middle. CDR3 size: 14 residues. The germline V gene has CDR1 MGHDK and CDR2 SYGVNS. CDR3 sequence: CASSEQAGKETQYF. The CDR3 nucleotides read TGTGCCAGCAGTGAACAGGCAGGGAAGGAGACCCAGTACTTC.

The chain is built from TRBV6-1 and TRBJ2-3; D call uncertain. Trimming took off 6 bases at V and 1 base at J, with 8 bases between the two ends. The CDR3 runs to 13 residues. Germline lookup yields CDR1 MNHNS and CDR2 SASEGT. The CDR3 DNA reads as TGTGCCAGCAGGAGTGGCGGCACAGATACGCAGTATTTT. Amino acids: CASRSGGTDTQYF.

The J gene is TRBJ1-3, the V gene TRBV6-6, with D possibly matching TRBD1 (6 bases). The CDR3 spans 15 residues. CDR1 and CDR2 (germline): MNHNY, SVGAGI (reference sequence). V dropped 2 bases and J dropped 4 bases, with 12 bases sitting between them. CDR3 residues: CASSYRGTEGNTIYF. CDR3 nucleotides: TGTGCCAGCAGTTACAGGGGGACGGAAGGAAACACCATATATTTT.

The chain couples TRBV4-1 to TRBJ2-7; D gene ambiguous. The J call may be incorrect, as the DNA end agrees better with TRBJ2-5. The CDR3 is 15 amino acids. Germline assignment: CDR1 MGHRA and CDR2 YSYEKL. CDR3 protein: CASSQGTTLWETQYF. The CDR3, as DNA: TGCGCCAGCAGCCAAGGAACTACCCTATGGGAGACCCAGTACTTC.

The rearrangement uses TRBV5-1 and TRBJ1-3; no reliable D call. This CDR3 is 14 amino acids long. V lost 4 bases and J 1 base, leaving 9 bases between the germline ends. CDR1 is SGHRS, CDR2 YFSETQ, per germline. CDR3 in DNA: TGCGCCAGCAGCCCCTCTGGGTCTGGAAACACCATATATTTT. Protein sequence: CASSPSGSGNTIYF. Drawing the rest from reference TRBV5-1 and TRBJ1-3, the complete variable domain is KAGVTQTPRYLIKTRGQQVTLSCSPISGHRSVSWYQQTPGQGLQFLFEYFSETQRNKGNFPGRFSGRQFSNSRSEMNVSTLELGDSALYLCASSPSGSGNTIYFGEGSWLTVV.

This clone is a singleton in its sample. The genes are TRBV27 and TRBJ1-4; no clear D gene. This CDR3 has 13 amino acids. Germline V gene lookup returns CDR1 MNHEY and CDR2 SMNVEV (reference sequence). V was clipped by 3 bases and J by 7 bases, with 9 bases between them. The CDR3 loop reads CASSLRRGEKLFF. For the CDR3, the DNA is TGTGCCAGCAGTTTGCGTCGGGGTGAAAAACTGTTTTTT.

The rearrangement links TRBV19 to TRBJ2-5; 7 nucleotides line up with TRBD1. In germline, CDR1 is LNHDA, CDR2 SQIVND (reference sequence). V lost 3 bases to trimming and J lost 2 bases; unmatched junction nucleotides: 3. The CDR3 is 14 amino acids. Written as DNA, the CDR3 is TGTGCCAGTAGTATCGTCAGGGGGCAAGAGACCCAGTACTTC. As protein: CASSIVRGQETQYF.

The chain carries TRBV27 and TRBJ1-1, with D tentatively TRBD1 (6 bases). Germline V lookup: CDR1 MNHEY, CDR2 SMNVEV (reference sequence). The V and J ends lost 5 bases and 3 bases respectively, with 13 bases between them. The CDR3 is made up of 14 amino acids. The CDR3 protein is CASSLTGRDTEAFF. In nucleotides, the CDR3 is TGTGCCAGCAGTCTTACAGGGAGGGACACTGAAGCTTTCTTT.

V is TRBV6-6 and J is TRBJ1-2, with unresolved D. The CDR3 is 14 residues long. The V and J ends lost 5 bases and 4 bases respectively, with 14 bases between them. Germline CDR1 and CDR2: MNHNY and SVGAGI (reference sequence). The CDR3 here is CASSRPADTYGYTF. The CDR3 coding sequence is TGTGCCAGCAGTCGGCCGGCCGATACCTATGGCTACACCTTC.

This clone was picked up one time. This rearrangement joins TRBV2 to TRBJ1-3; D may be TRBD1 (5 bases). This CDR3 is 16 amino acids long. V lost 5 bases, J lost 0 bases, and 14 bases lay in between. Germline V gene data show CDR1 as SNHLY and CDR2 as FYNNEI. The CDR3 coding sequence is TGTGCCAGCAGTCCACATCAGGGAAGCTCTGGAAACACCATATATTTT. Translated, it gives CASSPHQGSSGNTIYF.

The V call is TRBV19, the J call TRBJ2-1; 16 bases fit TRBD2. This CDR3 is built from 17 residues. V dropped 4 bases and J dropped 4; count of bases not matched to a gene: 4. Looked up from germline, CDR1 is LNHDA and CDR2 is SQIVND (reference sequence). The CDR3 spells CASSTGLAGGYYNEQFF. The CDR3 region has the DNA TGTGCCAGTAGTACGGGACTAGCGGGAGGGTATTACAATGAGCAGTTCTTC.